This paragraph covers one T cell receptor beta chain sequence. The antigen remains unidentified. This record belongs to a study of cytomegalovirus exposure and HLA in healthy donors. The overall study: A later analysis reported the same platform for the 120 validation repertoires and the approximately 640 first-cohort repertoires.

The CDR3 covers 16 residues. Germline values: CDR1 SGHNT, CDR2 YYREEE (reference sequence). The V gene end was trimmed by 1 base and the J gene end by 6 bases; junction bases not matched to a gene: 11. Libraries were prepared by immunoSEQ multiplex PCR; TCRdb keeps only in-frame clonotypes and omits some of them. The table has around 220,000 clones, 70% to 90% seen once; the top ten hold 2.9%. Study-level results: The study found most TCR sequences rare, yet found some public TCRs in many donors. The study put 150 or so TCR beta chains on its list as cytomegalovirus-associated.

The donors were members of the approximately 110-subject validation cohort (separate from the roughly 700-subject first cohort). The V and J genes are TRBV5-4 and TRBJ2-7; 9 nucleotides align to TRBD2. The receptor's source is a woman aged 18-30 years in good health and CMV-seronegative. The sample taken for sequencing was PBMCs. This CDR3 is CASSLMLAGELGEQYF. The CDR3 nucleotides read TGTGCCAGCAGCTTGATGTTAGCGGGAGAGTTAGGCGAGCAGTACTTC.